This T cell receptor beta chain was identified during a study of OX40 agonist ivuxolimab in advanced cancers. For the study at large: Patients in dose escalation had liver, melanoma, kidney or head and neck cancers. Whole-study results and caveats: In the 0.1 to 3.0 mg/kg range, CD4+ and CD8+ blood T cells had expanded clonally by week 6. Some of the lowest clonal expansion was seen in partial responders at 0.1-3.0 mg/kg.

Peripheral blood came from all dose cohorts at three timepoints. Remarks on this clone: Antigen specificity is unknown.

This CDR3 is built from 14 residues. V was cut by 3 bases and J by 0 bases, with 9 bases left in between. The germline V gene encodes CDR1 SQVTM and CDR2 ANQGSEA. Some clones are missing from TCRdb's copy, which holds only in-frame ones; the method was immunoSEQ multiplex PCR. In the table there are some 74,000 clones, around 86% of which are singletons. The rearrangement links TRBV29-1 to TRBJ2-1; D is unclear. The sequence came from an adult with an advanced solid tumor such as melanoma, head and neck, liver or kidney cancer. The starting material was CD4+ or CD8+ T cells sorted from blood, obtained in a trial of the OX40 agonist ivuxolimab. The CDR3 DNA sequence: TGCAGCGTTGACAGGCGTCGCTCCTACAATGAGCAGTTCTTC. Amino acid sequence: CSVDRRRSYNEQFF.